This section outlines one TCR beta chain sequence together with its context. These data come from a study of blood T cell repertoires in COVID-19. Study as a whole: Material from acute and convalescent COVID-19 was sourced from the United States, Italy and Spain.

Per the study methods: From reference gene primer amplification, estimates of nucleated cell counts were derived. Repertoires were generated with immunoSEQ multiplex PCR, while TCRdb's copy carries only in-frame clones and drops some. The V and J calls and clone size are taken from that table; D and trimming were inferred from the DNA. The sample consists of about 520,000 clones, approximately 85% of them appearing once. The germline gives CDR1 SGHRS, CDR2 YFSETQ. V was trimmed by 0 bases and J by 0 bases, leaving 13 bases between them. There are 17 residues in the CDR3. Sequencing was done on a sample of peripheral blood. J is TRBJ1-3 and V is TRBV5-1; maybe TRBD1 (6 bases). This receptor was identified in a human donor in a cohort sampled during active COVID-19. The DNA of the CDR3 is TGCGCCAGCAGCTTGGGTGGGACATCATCCTCTGGAAACACCATATATTTT. It specifies CASSLGGTSSSGNTIYF.